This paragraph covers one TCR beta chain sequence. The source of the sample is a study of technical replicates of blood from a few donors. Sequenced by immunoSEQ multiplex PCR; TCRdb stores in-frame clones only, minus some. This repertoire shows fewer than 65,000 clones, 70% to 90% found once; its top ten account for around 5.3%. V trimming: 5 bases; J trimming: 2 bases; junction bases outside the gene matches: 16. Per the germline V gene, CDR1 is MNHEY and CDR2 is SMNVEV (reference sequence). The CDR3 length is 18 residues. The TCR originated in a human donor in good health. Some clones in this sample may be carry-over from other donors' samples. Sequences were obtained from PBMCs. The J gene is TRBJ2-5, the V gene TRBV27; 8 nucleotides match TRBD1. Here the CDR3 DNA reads TGTGCCAGCAGTCATAATCGGGACAGGCCAATGGCACAAGAGACCCAGTACTTC. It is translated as CASSHNRDRPMAQETQYF.